The clone carrying this T cell receptor (beta chain) has just one count. Its specificity is unknown. V lost 1 base, J lost 4 bases, and 4 bases stayed unmatched. Germline CDR1 and CDR2: SGHRS and YFSETQ. The CDR3 sequence is 14 residues long. The data stem from a study of T cell responses to AZD1222 COVID-19 vaccine. Sequenced by immunoSEQ multiplex PCR; TCRdb stores in-frame clones only, minus some. Of 130,000 or so clones in the sample, roughly 87% were seen once. Overall study findings and caveats: Nearly half of spike-specific TCRs reportedly target unmutated variant regions. Repertoire samples came only from after the peak T cell response. CD4 TCRs associated with vaccination spanned spike, dominating at 160-218 and 743-854. Spike-specific TCR depth and breadth grew after two AZD1222 doses.

The rearrangement links TRBV5-1 to TRBJ2-5; 7 nucleotides match TRBD2. The sequencing used peripheral blood, collected 28 days after the second AZD1222 dose. This TCR was sampled from an adult who received the AZD1222 COVID-19 vaccine. This chain's CDR3 is CASSLPGGGETQYF. The CDR3 DNA follows: TGCGCCAGCAGCTTGCCGGGAGGAGGAGAGACCCAGTACTTC.